These 24 T cell receptor beta chains share one sample of origin, sequenced in a study of blood T cell repertoires in COVID-19. Profiling relied on immunoSEQ multiplex PCR, and the TCRdb table lists in-frame clones only, not all of them. The sample has nearly 350,000 clones; 80% to 90% are singletons. Sequenced material: peripheral blood. The receptors here all came from a man under 40 with active or convalescent COVID-19.

A few counts support this clone. The rearrangement uses TRBV3-1 (or the pseudogene TRBV3-2) and TRBJ2-7; D ambiguous. Per germline, CDR1 LGHDT and CDR2 YNNKEL (reference sequence). This CDR3 has 12 residues. Between the trimmed V and J ends, which lost 1 base and 5 bases, there was a span of 6 bases. In DNA, the CDR3 is TGTGCCAGCAGCCAAGTTGCGAACGAGCAGTACTTC. Amino acids: CASSQVANEQYF.

V and J are TRBV3-1 (or the pseudogene TRBV3-2) and TRBJ2-7; 8 bases align to TRBD1. The trim removed 0 bases at V and 1 base at J, leaving 5 bases unmatched. CDR1 is LGHDT and CDR2 is YNNKEL in the germline V gene (reference sequence). The CDR3 sequence is 16 residues long. The CDR3 spells CASSQEPGQESYEQYF. Written as DNA, the CDR3 is TGTGCCAGCAGCCAAGAGCCGGGACAGGAGTCCTACGAGCAGTACTTC.

The rearrangement joins TRBV2 to TRBJ1-1; weak D call: TRBD1 (5 bases). Germline V gene sequence: CDR1 SNHLY, CDR2 FYNNEI. V was clipped by 0 bases and J by 7 bases, with 12 bases between them. There are 14 residues in the CDR3. CDR3: CASSEARARGEAFF. As DNA, the CDR3 is TGTGCCAGCAGTGAAGCGCGTGCTAGGGGTGAAGCTTTCTTT.

The chain recombines TRBV29-1 with TRBJ1-1; 7 positions agree with TRBD1. The germline V gene has CDR1 SQVTM and CDR2 ANQGSEA. Losses at the gene ends were 1 base for V and 5 bases for J; bases not matched to a gene: 7. The CDR3 covers 14 residues. The CDR3 DNA follows: TGCAGCGTTGAAGCACGAACAGGGGCTACTGAAGCTTTCTTT. Residues: CSVEARTGATEAFF.

This clone was detected a few times. The chain joins TRBV4-2 to TRBJ2-4; D may be TRBD2 (5 bases). The CDR3 runs 13 residues. In germline, CDR1 is LGHNA, CDR2 YNFKEQ. Trimming took off 0 bases at V and 6 bases at J, with 6 bases between the two ends. CDR3 sequence (DNA): TGTGCCAGCAGCCAAGACGCGGGAAACATTCAGTACTTC. Protein product: CASSQDAGNIQYF.

This rearrangement joins TRBV18 to TRBJ2-3, with D perhaps TRBD2 (7 bases). The germline V and J ends were trimmed by 5 bases and 10 bases, with 22 bases remaining between them. Germline CDR1 is KGHSH and CDR2 is LQKENI. The CDR3 has 15 amino acids. In DNA form, the CDR3 reads TGTGCCAGCTCAGACCGGGCGGGGGCCCCAACAGCGCAGTATTTT. Encoded protein: CASSDRAGAPTAQYF.

The sample holds one count of this clone. The chain couples TRBV24-1 to TRBJ2-5; maybe TRBD1 (5 bases). Germline CDR1 and CDR2: KGHDR and SFDVKD. The CDR3 consists of 17 residues. The V gene lost 4 bases and the J gene lost 5 bases, with 22 bases spanning the gap. The CDR3 DNA reads TGTGCCACCAGTGAGGGTGACAAAACAGGTGAATGGGAGACCCAGTACTTC. Translation: CATSEGDKTGEWETQYF.

The chain recombines TRBV19 with TRBJ1-5, with no clear D. V lost 6 bases to trimming and J lost 7 bases, with 10 bases between them. Germline CDR1 LNHDA, CDR2 SQIVND (reference sequence). There are 12 residues in the CDR3. The CDR3 is CASSFYEQPQHF. DNA of the CDR3: TGTGCCAGTAGCTTCTACGAACAGCCCCAGCATTTT.

In DNA, the CDR3 is TGTGCCAGTAGTTCTCTCTCGACAGGCGAGAACACTGAAGCTTTCTTT. Translated: CASSSLSTGENTEAFF. The chain recombines TRBV19 with TRBJ1-1; weak D call: TRBD1 (6 bases). The CDR3 contains 16 residues. Between the trimmed V and J ends, which lost 5 bases and 1 base, there was a span of 17 bases. Looked up from germline, CDR1 is LNHDA and CDR2 is SQIVND (reference sequence).

This rearrangement joins TRBV5-6 to TRBJ2-3; D unresolved. Germline V CDR1 and CDR2: SGHDT, YYEEEE. CDR3 length: 14 residues. V shed 0 bases and J shed 3 bases, with 8 bases lying between them. CDR3 region: CASSLVQVTDTQYF. DNA of the CDR3: TGTGCCAGCAGCTTGGTGCAGGTAACAGATACGCAGTATTTT.

V and J are TRBV5-1 and TRBJ1-1; D gene uncertain. V dropped 5 bases and J dropped 0 bases, with 17 bases sitting between them. The CDR3 covers 16 residues. The germline CDR1 and CDR2 sequences are SGHRS and YFSETQ. CDR3 loop: CASRGQAFSMNTEAFF. CDR3 DNA: TGCGCCAGCAGGGGCCAGGCATTCTCAATGAACACTGAAGCTTTCTTT. Full variable domain (missing parts from reference TRBV5-1 and TRBJ1-1): KAGVTQTPRYLIKTRGQQVTLSCSPISGHRSVSWYQQTPGQGLQFLFEYFSETQRNKGNFPGRFSGRQFSNSRSEMNVSTLELGDSALYLCASRGQAFSMNTEAFFGQGTRLTVV.

The chain couples TRBV18 to TRBJ1-1; D possibly corresponds to TRBD1 (5 bases). The CDR3 runs to 13 residues. V lost 4 bases, J lost 4 bases, and 10 bases lay in between. The germline V gene has CDR1 KGHSH and CDR2 LQKENI. Here the CDR3 reads CASSQDTFTEAFF. The CDR3 DNA reads as TGTGCCAGCTCACAGGACACGTTCACTGAAGCTTTCTTT.

This clone was seen only once. DNA for the CDR3: TGTGCCATCAGTGGGACTAGCGGGGGGCAAACCGGGGAGCTGTTTTTT. This sequence encodes CAISGTSGGQTGELFF. The J gene is TRBJ2-2, the V gene TRBV10-3, with 14 bases lining up with TRBD2. Germline CDR1 reads ENHRY; CDR2 reads SYGVKD. The CDR3 totals 16 residues. V lost 4 bases to trimming and J lost 5 bases; unmatched junction nucleotides: 3.

This clone has a handful of counts. The chain recombines TRBV7-3 with TRBJ2-2; 11 nucleotides agree with TRBD1. From germline, CDR1 is SGHTA and CDR2 FQGTGA. This CDR3 has 16 amino acids. The ends lost 5 bases at V and 6 bases at J; junction bases unmatched: 8. The CDR3 loop is CASSLQPGQGAGELFF. The CDR3 DNA follows: TGTGCCAGCAGCCTTCAACCGGGACAGGGGGCCGGGGAGCTGTTTTTT.

V gene TRBV19 combines with J gene TRBJ2-5; perhaps TRBD2 as D (5 bases). The V gene's germline CDR1 is LNHDA and CDR2 SQIVND (reference sequence). The CDR3 length is 15 residues. The V end was cut by 7 bases, the J end by 1 base, with 16 bases between. The CDR3 loop is CASTPAGKSQETQYF. The CDR3 bases are TGTGCCAGTACTCCGGCCGGGAAGAGCCAAGAGACCCAGTACTTC.

J is TRBJ2-7 and V is TRBV28, with no clear D. Germline V gives CDR1 MDHEN, CDR2 SYDVKM. The CDR3 is made up of 14 amino acids. V lost 6 bases, J lost 0 bases, and 12 bases lay in between. CDR3 residues: CASSSVSLSYEQYF. CDR3 in DNA: TGTGCCAGCAGCAGCGTTAGCCTCTCCTACGAGCAGTACTTC.

The chain couples TRBV19 to TRBJ1-4; D is possibly TRBD1 (5 bases). The CDR3 sequence is 17 residues long. Germline V gene data show CDR1 as LNHDA and CDR2 as SQIVND (reference sequence). V lost 3 bases, J lost 0 bases, and 14 bases lay in between. CDR3 sequence: CASSMMGGLTTNEKLFF. In DNA form, the CDR3 reads TGTGCCAGTAGTATGATGGGGGGTCTAACAACTAATGAAAAACTGTTTTTT.

The chain is built from TRBV4-2 and TRBJ1-2; 12 nucleotides align to TRBD1. V lost 2 bases, J lost 7 bases, and 5 bases stayed unmatched. Germline V gives CDR1 LGHNA, CDR2 YNFKEQ. CDR3 length equals 15 residues. CDR3 sequence (DNA): TGTGCCAGCAGCCAACCCGGGACAGGGGGCTTTGGCTACACCTTC. Amino acid sequence: CASSQPGTGGFGYTF.

The genes are TRBV5-1 and TRBJ2-3; tentative D call: TRBD1 (6 bases). The CDR3 is 15 residues long. Trimming left V 0 bases short and J 2 bases short, with 10 bases between. The germline gives CDR1 SGHRS, CDR2 YFSETQ. CDR3: CASSLEDRITDTQYF. CDR3 bases: TGCGCCAGCAGCTTGGAAGACAGGATCACAGATACGCAGTATTTT.

The rearrangement uses TRBV2 and TRBJ2-2; TRBD2 agrees at 13 bases. The CDR3 runs 15 residues. The germline V gene encodes CDR1 SNHLY and CDR2 FYNNEI. V lost 6 bases and J lost 9; bases outside the gene matches: 7. CDR3 sequence reads: CASSSGTSGTWELFF. CDR3 nucleotide sequence: TGTGCCAGCAGCTCTGGGACTAGCGGGACGTGGGAGCTGTTTTTT.

V usage is TRBV4-1 and J usage is TRBJ1-5; 7 nucleotides match TRBD1. V shed 5 bases and J 3 bases; nucleotides not matched to a gene: 4. CDR3 length: 14 residues. Germline V gene sequence: CDR1 MGHRA, CDR2 YSYEKL. The chain's CDR3 is CASSADRDNQPQHF. The CDR3 region has the DNA TGCGCCAGCAGCGCCGACAGGGACAATCAGCCCCAGCATTTT.

This clone was recorded a few times. This chain uses TRBV4-1 with TRBJ2-1, with 10 bases lining up with TRBD2. The V and J ends lost 0 bases and 2 bases, in that order; junction bases with no gene match: 7. Germline lookup yields CDR1 MGHRA and CDR2 YSYEKL. This CDR3 contains 18 residues. CDR3 nucleotides: TGCGCCAGCAGCCAAGAAACTAGCGGGACTATCGCCTACAATGAGCAGTTCTTC. It yields the protein CASSQETSGTIAYNEQFF.

The rearrangement uses TRBV13 and TRBJ1-3; D ambiguous. CDR3 length equals 15 residues. V shed 5 bases and J shed 1 base, with 12 bases lying between them. Germline CDR1 PRHDT, CDR2 FYEKMQ (reference sequence). The CDR3 loop is CASSLTGFSGNTIYF. Written as DNA, the CDR3 is TGTGCCAGCAGCCTTACGGGGTTTTCTGGAAACACCATATATTTT.

V and J are TRBV9 and TRBJ2-1; tentatively, D is TRBD2 (5 bases). Germline V gene lookup returns CDR1 SGDLS and CDR2 YYNGEE. The V end lost 0 bases, the J end lost 4 bases, and 5 bases lay between the germline ends. CDR3 length: 13 amino acids. The CDR3 spells CASSVGTYNEQFF. The CDR3 DNA reads TGTGCCAGCAGCGTAGGGACTTACAATGAGCAGTTCTTC.